Listed below are T cell receptor beta chains from one sample, sequenced in a study of T-cell reconstitution after alpha-beta-depleted transplantation in children. TCRdb used MiXCR to reprocess the PCR reads, holding one entry per CDR3 protein. The table has about 490,000 distinct CDR3 sequences, roughly a tenth seen once. The input for sequencing was PBMCs, taken before TCRalphabeta/CD19-depleted stem cell transplant. These receptors came from a child aged 2 to 10 with inherited bone marrow failure, due to receive a stem cell transplant. The CDR3 runs from the conserved cysteine through the conserved F or W. D genes are given only for firm matches. Clone size appears in some rows only: once, few, many, or a class for an expanded clone.

v_call,clone_size,j_call,d_call,cdr3_nt,cdr3_aa
TRBV6-1,few,TRBJ1-2,-,TGTGCCAGCAGTGGACGGGACACATTCTATGGCTACACCTTC,CASSGRDTFYGYTF
TRBV28,many,TRBJ2-1,TRBD1,TGTGCCAGCAGTTTAGACAGGGGGGAGTACAATGAGCAGTTCTTC,CASSLDRGEYNEQFF
TRBV7-2,few,TRBJ2-1,TRBD1,TGTGCCAGCAGACTTTCTTCGGGACAGGGGGGAGTGCAGTTCTTC,CASRLSSGQGGVQFF
TRBV5-6,many,TRBJ2-7,-,TGTGCCAGCAGTTTCGGGCTAGCGCCGTACGAGCAGTACTTC,CASSFGLAPYEQYF
TRBV20-1,many,TRBJ2-1,TRBD2,TGCAGTGCTACTAGACTAGCGGGAGGGTACAATGAGCAGTTCTTC,CSATRLAGGYNEQFF
TRBV5-6,few,TRBJ2-7,-,TGTGCCAGCAGCTTGGGGTCGGCAGGGTCTTACGAGCAGTACTTC,CASSLGSAGSYEQYF
TRBV6-2/TRBV6-3,many,TRBJ2-1,-,TGTGCCAGCAGTTTAGCGGCGCACCGGTACAATGAGCAGTTCTTC,CASSLAAHRYNEQFF
TRBV4-3,many,TRBJ2-3,-,TGCGCCAGCAGCCAAGAGGCTACCCCCGATACGCAGTATTTT,CASSQEATPDTQYF
TRBV5-1,many,TRBJ2-5,TRBD2,TGCGCCAGCAGCTTTCACGGACTAGCGAGGGAGACCCAGTACTTC,CASSFHGLARETQYF
TRBV3-1,many,TRBJ2-1,TRBD2,TGTGCCAGCAGGCATGAGATGACTAGCGTTCATCAGTTCTTC,CASRHEMTSVHQFF
TRBV12-3/TRBV12-4,-,TRBJ1-5,-,TGTGCCAGCAGTGCGGGCCTTCGGGATCAGCCCCAGCATTTT,CASSAGLRDQPQHF
TRBV5-1,many,TRBJ1-4,-,TGCGCCAGCAGCGCGGGGGGAACAGGCGAAAAACTGTTTTTT,CASSAGGTGEKLFF
TRBV7-8,many,TRBJ2-7,-,TGTGCCAGCAGCTTAGAGAACGAGCAGTACTTC,CASSLENEQYF
TRBV28,few,TRBJ1-2,-,TGTGCCAGCAGTTTATCAGGGTTGAATGGCTACACCTTC,CASSLSGLNGYTF
TRBV29-1,many,TRBJ2-7,TRBD1,TGCAGCGTTTCCCTGGGGACAGGGGGCTACGAGCAGTACTTC,CSVSLGTGGYEQYF
TRBV23-1,-,TRBJ1-5,-,TGCGCCAGTGGCAGGAATGAGGTTAGCAATCAGCCCCAGCATTTT,CASGRNEVSNQPQHF
TRBV10-3,many,TRBJ1-1,TRBD1,TGTGCCATCAGTGCGGGACAGTTGAACACTGAAGCTTTCTTT,CAISAGQLNTEAFF
TRBV12-3/TRBV12-4,many,TRBJ2-2,-,TGTGCCAGCACCCTCCACCCCCGGAAGGCCGGGGAGCTGTTTTTT,CASTLHPRKAGELFF
TRBV12-3/TRBV12-4,many,TRBJ2-7,TRBD1,TGTGCCAGCAGTGCCGGGGACAGAATCTACGAGCAGTACTTC,CASSAGDRIYEQYF
TRBV6-5,-,TRBJ2-7,-,TGTGCCGGCAGATCCGACAGCTACGAGCAGTACTTC,CAGRSDSYEQYF
TRBV10-3,-,TRBJ2-7,TRBD2,TGTGCCATCATGGGGGGGGGAAGGCAGTACTTC,CAIMGGGRQYF
TRBV6-1,few,TRBJ2-2,-,TGTGCCAGCAGACGGGACCCGACGCGCACCGGGGAGCTGTTTTTT,CASRRDPTRTGELFF
TRBV11-2,few,TRBJ2-5,TRBD2,TGTGCCAGCAGCTTAGTGGGTAGCGGGAGGGCAGGAGAAGAGACCCAGTACTTC,CASSLVGSGRAGEETQYF
TRBV20-1,many,TRBJ2-5,TRBD2,TGCAGTGCTAGAGAAGGTGGGATAGCGGGAGATGATTCCCAAGAGACCCAGTACTTC,CSAREGGIAGDDSQETQYF
TRBV4-3,many,TRBJ2-2,-,TGCGCCAGCAGCCAAGAACCAGTTGAGACCGGGGAGCTGTTTTTT,CASSQEPVETGELFF
TRBV5-5,-,TRBJ2-7,-,TGTGCCAGCAGCTTGACGCGGAACCGGGAAAAAGACAACGAGCAGTACTTC,CASSLTRNREKDNEQYF
TRBV12-3/TRBV12-4,many,TRBJ2-7,TRBD2,TGTGCCAGCAGTTTGGGAGGGGCTACCTACGAGCAGTACTTC,CASSLGGATYEQYF
TRBV20-1,many,TRBJ2-7,-,TGCAGTGCTAGAGATAGGTTAGTAGTCTACGAGCAGTACTTC,CSARDRLVVYEQYF
TRBV18,-,TRBJ1-1,TRBD1,TGTGCCAGCTCACCCCCTTGGACAGGGACCCTGAACACTGAAGCTTTCTTT,CASSPPWTGTLNTEAFF
TRBV7-9,many,TRBJ1-1,-,TGTGCCAGCAGCACTCCGCCAGTGGAAGCTTTCTTT,CASSTPPVEAFF
TRBV2,-,TRBJ2-3,TRBD2,TGTGCCAGAGGGGTCGGGACTAGCGGGAGGGCCGGCGCAGATACGCAGTATTTT,CARGVGTSGRAGADTQYF
TRBV12-3/TRBV12-4,many,TRBJ2-1,TRBD1,TGTGCCAGCAGGGGATCCGGGACAGGGCCCAATGAGCAGTTCTTC,CASRGSGTGPNEQFF
TRBV27,many,TRBJ2-1,TRBD2,TGTGCCAGCAGTGCCCCACTAGCGGGAGCTGTGGACAATGAGCAGTTCTTC,CASSAPLAGAVDNEQFF
TRBV29-1,many,TRBJ2-3,-,TGCAGCGTTGTCAGAAGGACAGATACGCAGTATTTT,CSVVRRTDTQYF
TRBV15,many,TRBJ2-1,TRBD2,TGTGCCACCAGCGGGACGAAGCGGGAGGTTCACAATGAGCAGTTCTTC,CATSGTKREVHNEQFF
TRBV9,many,TRBJ2-5,-,TGTGCCAGCAGCCCCTCTGATTTGAGGGAGACCCAGTACTTC,CASSPSDLRETQYF
TRBV5-1,many,TRBJ2-7,-,TGCGCCAGCAGCTTCACTAGCCAATACGAGCAGTACTTC,CASSFTSQYEQYF
TRBV12-3/TRBV12-4,few,TRBJ2-5,-,TGTGCCAGCAGTTTTGGACGGATTTCGAACCAAGAGACCCAGTACTTC,CASSFGRISNQETQYF
TRBV5-3,few,TRBJ2-1,-,TGTGCCAGAAGCGACCGGGATTGCGGTGAGCAGTTCTTC,CARSDRDCGEQFF
TRBV4-3,few,TRBJ2-3,TRBD2,TGCGCCAGCAGCCGGGGACTAGCGGGAGGCCTGAGCACAGATACGCAGTATTTT,CASSRGLAGGLSTDTQYF
TRBV4-2,many,TRBJ2-1,-,TGTGCCAGCAGCCAAGATCCCGCCTACAATGAGCAGTTCTTC,CASSQDPAYNEQFF
TRBV12-3/TRBV12-4,many,TRBJ2-5,-,TGTGCCAGCAGTTTATCGGGGGCTCAAGAGACCCAGTACTTC,CASSLSGAQETQYF
TRBV30,few,TRBJ2-1,TRBD2,TGTGCCTGGAGTGACGGGGGAGGGCCGTACAATGAGCAGTTCTTC,CAWSDGGGPYNEQFF
TRBV7-9,many,TRBJ2-1,-,TGTGCCAGCAGCCCACCAGGGTGGGAGCAGTTCTTC,CASSPPGWEQFF
TRBV23-1,few,TRBJ2-1,-,TGCGCCAGCGGACCCCGGGACGGCTACAATGAGCAGTTCTTC,CASGPRDGYNEQFF
TRBV7-9,many,TRBJ2-7,TRBD2,TGTGCCAGCAGCCAGTACCTAGCGGGAGTTAACGAGCAGTACTTC,CASSQYLAGVNEQYF
TRBV11-2,many,TRBJ1-1,-,TGTGCCAGCAGCTTCCCTGGACAAGGGGGTGAAGCTTTCTTT,CASSFPGQGGEAFF
TRBV28,many,TRBJ2-2,-,TGTGCCAGCACCGGGCTATACACCGGGGAGCTGTTTTTT,CASTGLYTGELFF